This T cell receptor beta chain was profiled in a study of T cell responses to AZD1222 COVID-19 vaccine. Points on this clone: Its cognate antigen is unknown.

Regarding the study as a whole: Unmutated regions of variants are reportedly targeted by nearly half of spike-specific TCRs. Seropositive AZD1222 recipients at baseline numbered only 6 or 7. Among vaccine-associated CD4 TCRs, coverage spanned spike, with dominance at 160-218 and 743-854. Clonal diversity may have been underestimated in mostly white British donors.

This CDR3 spans 14 amino acids. V shed 0 bases and J shed 5 bases, with 10 bases lying between them. Per the germline V gene, CDR1 is LGHDT and CDR2 is YNNKEL (reference sequence). Profiled with immunoSEQ multiplex PCR; TCRdb holds only in-frame clones, not every one. The repertoire holds 200,000 or so clones, with 85% to 95% as singletons. This sequence was found in an adult in good health. The J gene is TRBJ1-2, the V gene TRBV3-1 (or the pseudogene TRBV3-2), with D maybe TRBD1 (5 bases). Sequenced here: peripheral blood, sampled on day 0 of MenACWY control vaccination. The CDR3 region has the DNA TGTGCCAGCAGCCAAGACAGGGTCCGTTATGGCTACACCTTC. Residues: CASSQDRVRYGYTF.